The TCR beta chain under discussion was sequenced for a study of memory CD4+ T cells and cytomegalovirus serostatus. Produced via immunoSEQ multiplex PCR; TCRdb's table is partial and in-frame only. The data show some 57,000 clones, 70% to 80% seen once. Single viable CD3+CD4+CD8-CD45RO+ cells were sorted as the memory CD4+ T cells. The CDR3 covers 13 residues. Trimming removed 1 base from V and 9 bases from J, with 11 bases in between. Germline CDR1 SGHTA, CDR2 FQGNSA. The rearrangement joins TRBV7-2 to TRBJ2-3, with D unclear. Sequenced input: memory CD4+ T cells from blood. This receptor was taken from an adult in good health and CMV-seronegative. The CDR3 sequence: CASSLGPHQTQYF. The CDR3 coding sequence is TGTGCCAGCAGCTTAGGCCCCCACCAAACGCAGTATTTT. Using reference TRBV7-2 and TRBJ2-3 for the parts outside the CDR3, the full variable domain is GAGVSQSPSNKVTEKGKDVELRCDPISGHTALYWYRQSLGQGLEFLIYFQGNSAPDKSGLPSDRFSAERTGGSVSTLTIQRTQQEDSAVYLCASSLGPHQTQYFGPGTRLTVL.